These T cell receptor beta chains were read from a single sample in a study of blood T cell repertoires in COVID-19. Data came from immunoSEQ multiplex PCR; TCRdb stores just in-frame clones and leaves some out. This sample yields about 58,000 clones, of which 85% to 90% are seen a single time; 10% to 15% belongs to the top ten. The sequencing sample was made of peripheral blood. Source of these receptors: a man aged 55-75 years with active COVID-19. The CDR3 runs from the conserved cysteine through the conserved F or W. A D gene is named only where the DNA matches it firmly. Where a row states a size, it is once, few, many or the class of an expanded clone; other rows omit it.

V	size	J	D	CDR3	DNA
TRBV6-5	few	TRBJ1-4	-	CASSYRGGRLNEKLFF	TGTGCCAGCAGTTATCGCGGGGGGCGTTTAAATGAAAAACTGTTTTTT
TRBV5-1	-	TRBJ1-6	-	CASSQGLLNSPLHF	TGCGCCAGCAGCCAGGGACTGTTAAATTCACCCCTCCACTTT
TRBV4-1	-	TRBJ1-5	TRBD1	CASSQDPNLRQGRSNQPQHF	TGCGCCAGCAGCCAAGATCCAAACCTCCGACAGGGAAGGAGCAATCAGCCCCAGCATTTT
TRBV12-3/TRBV12-4	-	TRBJ2-7	-	CASSFEGGEEQYF	TGTGCCAGCAGTTTCGAAGGAGGGGAGGAGCAGTACTTC
TRBV7-6	-	TRBJ2-1	TRBD1	CASSLGDRGAYNEQFF	TGTGCCAGCAGCTTAGGTGACAGGGGTGCGTACAATGAGCAGTTCTTC
TRBV15	-	TRBJ1-1	-	CATSRGLEGITEAFF	TGTGCCACCAGCAGAGGTCTCGAGGGTATCACTGAAGCTTTCTTT
TRBV7-9	once	TRBJ1-2	-	CASSWDIGIGYTF	TGTGCCAGCAGCTGGGACATAGGGATCGGCTACACCTTC
TRBV7-3	once	TRBJ1-1	TRBD1	CASSLGQANTEAFF	TGTGCCAGCAGCTTGGGACAGGCGAACACTGAAGCTTTCTTT
TRBV3-1/TRBV3-2	-	TRBJ1-2	-	CASSQVRASGYTF	TGTGCCAGCAGCCAGGTGAGGGCGTCGGGCTACACCTTC
TRBV18	-	TRBJ2-7	TRBD2	CASSPERGPEQYF	TGTGCCAGCTCACCTGAGCGGGGTCCCGAGCAGTACTTC
TRBV5-1	-	TRBJ2-6	TRBD1	CASSPGTGFTGANVLTF	TGCGCCAGCAGCCCCGGGACAGGGTTCACCGGGGCCAACGTCCTGACTTTC
TRBV6-6	-	TRBJ1-5	-	CASSYEREQPQHF	TGTGCCAGCAGTTACGAGAGGGAGCAGCCCCAGCATTTT
TRBV6-5	-	TRBJ2-2	-	CASSHPDPGELFF	TGTGCCAGCAGTCACCCAGATCCCGGGGAGCTGTTTTTT
TRBV2	-	TRBJ1-5	-	CASRSIRDQPQHF	TGTGCCAGCAGATCGATCCGCGATCAGCCCCAGCATTTT
TRBV28	-	TRBJ2-2	-	CATLAGANTGELFF	TGTGCCACCCTGGCAGGGGCAAACACCGGGGAGCTGTTTTTT
TRBV9	-	TRBJ1-6	TRBD1	CASSVVDRGDSPLHF	TGTGCCAGCAGCGTAGTCGACAGGGGGGATTCACCCCTCCACTTT
TRBV6-2/TRBV6-3	-	TRBJ2-3	TRBD2	CASSYSRPSGGDTQYF	TGTGCCAGCAGTTACTCCCGGCCCAGCGGGGGAGATACGCAGTATTTT
TRBV10-3	-	TRBJ2-6	-	CAISGRGTGANVLTF	TGTGCCATCAGTGGCAGGGGAACTGGGGCCAACGTCCTGACTTTC
TRBV4-3	-	TRBJ2-5	-	CASSQAVGGQETQYF	TGCGCCAGCAGCCAAGCGGTCGGGGGCCAAGAGACCCAGTACTTC
TRBV2	-	TRBJ2-6	-	CASSGNGANVLTF	TGTGCCAGCAGCGGGAATGGGGCCAACGTCCTGACTTTC
TRBV6-5	-	TRBJ1-1	TRBD1	CASSYQADRENTEAFF	TGTGCCAGCAGTTACCAGGCGGACAGGGAGAACACTGAAGCTTTCTTT
TRBV28	-	TRBJ2-7	-	CASRPGGPYEQYF	TGTGCCAGCAGGCCCGGGGGGCCCTACGAGCAGTACTTC
TRBV7-2	-	TRBJ2-7	TRBD2	CASSPTSGRRYEQYF	TGTGCCAGCAGCCCGACTAGCGGGAGAAGATACGAGCAGTACTTC